The clone carrying this T cell receptor beta chain was found a few times. Antigen: not known. This sample stems from a study of T-cell memory formation after mild COVID-19. About the research overall: Largely, the TCR clusters proved donor specific.

V was shortened by 2 bases and J by 6 bases, with 8 bases between the two germline ends. The CDR3 loop spans 13 amino acids. Germline V gene sequence: CDR1 SGHTA, CDR2 FQGNSA. 5'RACE, which relied on constant-segment primers, yielded TCR alpha and TCR beta cDNA libraries carrying sample barcodes and UMIs. TCRdb analysed the 5' RACE reads with MiXCR anew, one entry per CDR3 protein. The profile shows roughly 400,000 distinct CDR3 sequences, around a sixth of them singletons. Study results and caveats: Contracting clones from day 15 to 85 had balanced CD4/CD8; later expanders favoured CD4+.

This clonotype was sampled from a man younger than 35 who had mild COVID-19 (a few samples of this study predate the infection). Cell type and time point are not known. The J gene is TRBJ2-1, the V gene TRBV7-2, with D hard to call. The sample taken for sequencing was PBMCs or a T cell subset sorted from them (not recorded which). This chain's CDR3 is CASSLLGTNEQFF. CDR3 nucleotide sequence: TGTGCCAGCAGCTTATTGGGAACCAATGAGCAGTTCTTC.